What follows are 13 T cell receptor beta chains derived from one specimen sequenced in a study of low-dose radiotherapy and immunotherapy resistance in tumors. This sample's time point: before trial treatment. TRAV- and TRBV-specific primers primed first-strand cDNA, covering alpha and beta chains. TCRs were put through roughly 20 PCR cycles of amplification with Phusion. A constant-region primer and the V-primer adapter served as the primer pair. TCRdb used MiXCR to reprocess the reads, holding one entry per CDR3 protein. The data hold some 39,000 distinct CDR3 sequences, with 30% to 35% observed a single time. Sequences were derived from PBMCs, sampled before treatment. The receptors come from a male donor with gallbladder cancer.

This clonotype showed up many times. The chain is built from TRBV2 and TRBJ1-4; D is uncertain. The CDR3 consists of 11 residues. From germline, CDR1 is SNHLY and CDR2 FYNNEI. V was pared by 6 bases and J by 2 bases, with 1 base between. In nucleotides, the CDR3 is TGTGCCAGCAGGACTAATGAAAAACTGTTTTTT. Amino acid sequence: CASRTNEKLFF.

This clonotype was picked up many times. The rearrangement links TRBV2 to TRBJ1-4, with D possibly TRBD1 on 5 matching bases. V lost 6 bases and J lost 4, with 9 bases in between. The CDR3 length is 13 residues. The germline V gene encodes CDR1 SNHLY and CDR2 FYNNEI. CDR3 region: CASSGGYNEKLFF. The CDR3 nucleotides are TGTGCCAGCAGCGGGGGGTATAATGAAAAACTGTTTTTT.

The chain is built from TRBV10-3 and TRBJ2-5; 8 bases are shared with TRBD2. CDR3 length equals 14 residues. Trimming at V came to 6 bases and at J to 6 bases, leaving 9 bases not matched to a gene. CDR1 and CDR2 from the germline V gene are ENHRY and SYGVKD. CDR3 nucleotide sequence: TGTGCCATCAGCGAAGCGGGAGACGCGAAGACCCAGTACTTC. Encoded protein: CAISEAGDAKTQYF.

This clonotype was detected ten times or more. This rearrangement joins TRBV6-2 or TRBV6-3 to TRBJ2-3; D tentatively fits TRBD1 or TRBD2 (8 bases each). Trimming left V 5 bases short and J 2 bases short, with 23 bases between. In germline, CDR1 is MNHEY, CDR2 SVGEGT. The CDR3 covers 18 residues. The CDR3 protein is CASSRTGIIAGSTDTQYF. In nucleotides, the CDR3 is TGTGCCAGCAGTAGGACAGGGATAATAGCGGGATCCACAGATACGCAGTATTTT.

A word on this clonotype: The junction does not match germline at one end; this may be a read error. The J gene is TRBJ2-7, the V gene TRBV28; D remains ambiguous. CDR1 and CDR2 (germline): MDHEN, SYDVKM. The length of the CDR3 is 13 residues. The CDR3 sequence is CASSLEDPYEQYF. The CDR3 nucleotides read TGTGCCAGCAGTTTAGAGGACCCCTATGAGCAGTACTTC.

This clonotype was found a few times. The chain combines TRBV5-1 with TRBJ2-1; 9 bases agree with TRBD2. From germline, CDR1 is SGHRS and CDR2 YFSETQ. The CDR3 has 16 amino acids. J was trimmed by 2 bases and V by 0 bases; bases with no gene match: 3. The CDR3 DNA follows: TGCGCCAGCAGCTTGGAAAGCGGGAGGACCTACAATGAGCAGTTCTTC. Its translation: CASSLESGRTYNEQFF.

Concerning this clonotype: An end of the junction differs from the germline gene, which may be a read error. The genes are TRBV7-6 and TRBJ2-2, with D tentatively TRBD1 (6 bases). The CDR3 totals 17 residues. The germline V gene encodes CDR1 SGHVS and CDR2 FNYEAQ. The CDR3 DNA reads as TGTGCCAGCAGCTACGGACAGATTTTCGCGAACAACGGGGAGCTGTTTTTT. The encoded protein is CASSYGQIFANNGELFF.

This clonotype came up many times. The CDR3 reads CASKGYVTSGVYEQYF. The CDR3 DNA reads TGTGCCAGCAAGGGGTATGTGACTAGCGGGGTCTACGAGCAGTACTTC. The chain is built from TRBV27 and TRBJ2-7, with 11 bases lining up with TRBD2. With V trimmed by 7 bases and J by 3 bases, 11 bases remained unmatched. CDR3 size: 16 residues. CDR1 MNHEY and CDR2 SMNVEV come from the germline V gene (reference sequence).

This clonotype showed up just a few times. The chain carries TRBV29-1 and TRBJ2-5, with D hard to call. Germline CDR1 reads SQVTM; CDR2 reads ANQGSEA. Deletions cut 8 bases from V and 5 bases from J, with 15 bases between. CDR3 length: 12 amino acids. CDR3 in DNA: TGCAGCTCCCGGAGTGGAATGGAGACCCAGTACTTC. It specifies CSSRSGMETQYF. The full variable domain, rest sourced from reference TRBV29-1 and TRBJ2-5, is SAVISQKPSRDICQRGTSLTIQCQVDSQVTMMFWYRQQPGQSLTLIATANQGSEATYESGFVIDKFPISRPNLTFSTLTVSNMSPEDSSIYLCSSRSGMETQYFGPGTRLLVL.

By its share, this clonotype is medium-sized (0.01 to 0.1%). This sequence joins TRBV29-1 and TRBJ2-1, with a possible D match to TRBD2 (6 bases). This CDR3 is built from 12 residues. Trimming left V 4 bases short and J 7 bases short, with 11 bases between. Germline V gene sequence: CDR1 SQVTM, CDR2 ANQGSEA. CDR3 sequence: CSVGRVGNEQFF. In DNA, the CDR3 is TGCAGCGTTGGGAGGGTGGGGAATGAGCAGTTCTTC.

The sample holds many counts of this clonotype. The chain recombines TRBV4-2 with TRBJ2-7; no firm D call. CDR3 length equals 11 residues. Trimming removed 1 base at V and 9 bases at J, with 7 bases between. Germline V gene sequence: CDR1 LGHNA, CDR2 YNFKEQ. The CDR3 loop reads CASSQGVTQYF. CDR3 bases: TGTGCCAGCAGCCAAGGGGTGACGCAGTACTTC.

Ten or more counts support this clonotype. The V gene is TRBV12-3 or TRBV12-4, the J gene TRBJ1-4; 7 bases line up with TRBD1. CDR3 length: 15 residues. With V trimmed by 6 bases and J by 7 bases, 11 bases remained unmatched. The CDR3 sequence: CASSNRQGRAEKLFF. As DNA, the CDR3 is TGTGCCAGCAGCAACCGACAGGGCCGGGCTGAAAAACTGTTTTTT.

CDR3 nucleotides: TGTGCCACCTCCATGGTACAAGAGACCCAGTACTTC. It codes for CATSMVQETQYF. The genes are TRBV2 and TRBJ2-5, with no clear D. Germline CDR1 reads SNHLY; CDR2 reads FYNNEI. Trimming stripped 10 bases from V and 2 bases from J, with 11 bases between. The CDR3 is made up of 12 amino acids.